The 14 T cell receptor beta chains below all came from one sample that was sequenced in a study of vaccination effects on CD4 cells after COVID-19. Using immunoSEQ multiplex PCR, the repertoire was profiled, and TCRdb retains in-frame clones only, with some absent. The sample yields 37,000 or so clones, about 66% seen once. Viral peptide pools were used in the ViraFEST assay to expand antigen-specific CD4+ T cells, and sequencing came afterward. With roughly nine days of culture completed, CD4+ T cells were isolated. None of these healthy vaccinees had been infected with SARS-CoV-2 before vaccination. No antigens are known for them. The sequenced sample was CD4+ T cells from PBMCs cultured with HCoV-OC43 spike peptides, obtained before COVID-19 vaccination. The subset was: HCoV-OC43 spike overlapping peptide pool stimulation. These receptor sequences come from a human donor who received a COVID-19 vaccine.

This clone occurred many times. The V gene is TRBV6-5, the J gene TRBJ1-1; 12 bases are a match to TRBD1. The CDR3 loop spans 14 amino acids. Germline V gene data show CDR1 as MNHEY and CDR2 as SVGAGI. J gave up 5 bases and V 5 bases, and 3 bases lay outside the gene matches. For the CDR3, the DNA is TGTGCCAGCAGTCGGGACAGGGGGCGGACTGAAGCTTTCTTT. It is translated as CASSRDRGRTEAFF.

The V call is TRBV11-2, the J call TRBJ2-1; TRBD2 might be the D (5 bases). Germline assignment: CDR1 SGHAT and CDR2 FQNNGV. The CDR3 sequence is 16 residues long. V was pared by 0 bases and J by 3 bases, with 12 bases between. The CDR3 DNA reads TGTGCCAGCAGCTTAGAGCACCGGACTCTCTACAATGAGCAGTTCTTC. Amino acids: CASSLEHRTLYNEQFF.

The count of this clone is one. V and J are TRBV11-2 and TRBJ1-3; no firm D call. The CDR3 length is 14 residues. Trimming took off 7 bases at V and 2 bases at J, with 12 bases between the two ends. Germline CDR1 reads SGHAT; CDR2 reads FQNNGV. The CDR3 region has the DNA TGTGCCAGCACCACCTCTTCCGCTGGAAACACCATATATTTT. Translating it yields CASTTSSAGNTIYF.

This sequence joins TRBV6-4 and TRBJ1-1; TRBD1 aligns across 7 bases. With 7 bases clipped from V and 1 base from J, the junction kept 6 bases outside the gene matches. This CDR3 region has 14 residues. Germline CDR1 MRHNA, CDR2 SNTAGT. For the CDR3, the DNA is TGTGCCAGCAAAATTCGGGACAGGAACACTGAAGCTTTCTTT. This gives the protein CASKIRDRNTEAFF.

The J gene is TRBJ1-2, the V gene TRBV12-3 or TRBV12-4; no firm D call. Trimming cost V 6 bases and J 4 bases, with 9 bases left between them. This CDR3 spans 12 amino acids. The CDR3 spells CASSPWAYGYTF. The CDR3 DNA reads TGTGCCAGCAGCCCATGGGCCTATGGCTACACCTTC.

The gene calls are TRBV6-1 and TRBJ1-1; possibly TRBD1 for D (5 bases). This CDR3 has 15 amino acids. The germline CDR1 and CDR2 sequences are MNHNS and SASEGT. Deletions cut 0 bases from V and 1 base from J, with 9 bases between. CDR3 in amino acids: CASSEAGGTNTEAFF. CDR3 coding DNA: TGTGCCAGCAGTGAAGCGGGGGGGACGAACACTGAAGCTTTCTTT.

This clone has a handful of counts. The chain links TRBV2 to TRBJ2-5; D is undetermined. Germline lookup yields CDR1 SNHLY and CDR2 FYNNEI. Trimming took 6 bases from V and 3 from J, leaving 8 bases between them. The CDR3 has 12 amino acids. The CDR3 DNA reads TGTGCCAGCAGGAGGAGTGAAGAGACCCAGTACTTC. It codes for CASRRSEETQYF.

This clone was detected a few times. A read error may produce the germline difference seen at one junction end. The V and J genes are TRBV6-1 and TRBJ2-2; tentatively, D is TRBD1 (6 bases). The V gene's germline CDR1 is MNHNS and CDR2 SASEGT. The CDR3 extends over 19 amino acids. The DNA of the CDR3 is TGTGCCAGCAGCGAAGCCTCCGGACAGACTACCGCGAACACCGGGGAGCTGTTTTTT. It is translated as CASSEASGQTTANTGELFF.

V and J are TRBV5-1 and TRBJ1-6, with TRBD1 as a possible D gene (6 bases). This CDR3 has 16 amino acids. V was trimmed by 0 bases and J by 4 bases, leaving 11 bases between them. Germline CDR1 reads SGHRS; CDR2 reads YFSETQ. The CDR3 loop reads CASSLESGAYNSPLHF. The DNA for the CDR3 is TGCGCCAGCAGCTTGGAGTCAGGGGCATATAATTCACCCCTCCACTTT. The full variable domain, rest sourced from reference TRBV5-1 and TRBJ1-6, is KAGVTQTPRYLIKTRGQQVTLSCSPISGHRSVSWYQQTPGQGLQFLFEYFSETQRNKGNFPGRFSGRQFSNSRSEMNVSTLELGDSALYLCASSLESGAYNSPLHFGNGTRLTVT.

The chain recombines TRBV4-1 with TRBJ1-2, with D tentatively TRBD1 (5 bases). The V gene lost 5 bases and the J gene lost 2 bases, with 27 bases spanning the gap. Looked up from germline, CDR1 is MGHRA and CDR2 is YSYEKL. This CDR3 is 19 amino acids long. The CDR3: CASSNPPGVDNLKNYGYTF. For the CDR3, the DNA is TGCGCCAGCAGCAATCCACCGGGCGTGGACAACCTGAAAAACTATGGCTACACCTTC.

The gene calls are TRBV19 and TRBJ2-1; 8 bases map to TRBD1. Germline V CDR1 and CDR2: LNHDA, SQIVND (reference sequence). CDR3 length equals 18 residues. With 3 bases clipped from V and 8 bases from J, the junction kept 18 bases outside the gene matches. The CDR3 region has the DNA TGTGCCAGTAGTATCAAGACAGGGGAACTCTTGACTCTCGATGAGCAGTTCTTC. The encoded protein is CASSIKTGELLTLDEQFF.

The chain couples TRBV4-1 to TRBJ2-1; D ambiguous. Germline V gene lookup returns CDR1 MGHRA and CDR2 YSYEKL. Trimming took off 6 bases at V and 2 bases at J, with 14 bases between the two ends. The CDR3 has 15 amino acids. The CDR3 DNA reads as TGCGCCAGCAGACAAAGCAGCTCGGCCTACAATGAGCAGTTCTTC. It encodes CASRQSSSAYNEQFF.

The chain carries TRBV20-1 and TRBJ1-2; the D is unclear. V gave up 3 bases and J gave up 4 bases, with 3 bases separating them. The CDR3 runs to 10 residues. In germline, CDR1 is DFQATT, CDR2 SNEGSKA (reference sequence). The CDR3 coding sequence is TGCAGTGCTAGTCCCTATGGCTACACCTTC. This codes for CSASPYGYTF.

The chain joins TRBV11-2 to TRBJ1-1; TRBD1 matches at 7 bases. Germline CDR1 reads SGHAT; CDR2 reads FQNNGV. This CDR3 comprises 15 residues. With V trimmed by 5 bases and J by 0 bases, 6 bases remained unmatched. The CDR3 region has the DNA TGTGCCAGCAGCATAAGGACAGGCGTGAACACTGAAGCTTTCTTT. This gives the protein CASSIRTGVNTEAFF. Drawing the rest from reference TRBV11-2 and TRBJ1-1, the complete variable domain is EAGVAQSPRYKIIEKRQSVAFWCNPISGHATLYWYQQILGQGPKLLIQFQNNGVVDDSQLPKDRFSAERLKGVDSTLKIQPAKLEDSAVYLCASSIRTGVNTEAFFGQGTRLTVV.